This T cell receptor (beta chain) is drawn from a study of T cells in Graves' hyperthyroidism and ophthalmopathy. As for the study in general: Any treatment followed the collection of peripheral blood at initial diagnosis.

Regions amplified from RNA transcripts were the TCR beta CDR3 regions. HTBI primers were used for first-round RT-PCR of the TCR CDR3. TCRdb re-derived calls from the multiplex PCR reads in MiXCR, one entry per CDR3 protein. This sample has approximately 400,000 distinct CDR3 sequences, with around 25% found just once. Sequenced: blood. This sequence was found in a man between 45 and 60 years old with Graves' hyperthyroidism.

In nucleotides, the CDR3 is TGTGCCAGCAGCCAAGGACCACAGAGACAAGAGACCCAGTACTTC. Protein product: CASSQGPQRQETQYF. V usage is TRBV3-1 and J usage is TRBJ2-5; no definite D call. Trimming cost V 1 base and J 2 bases, with 11 bases left between them. The CDR3 spans 15 residues. Germline V gene lookup returns CDR1 LGHDT and CDR2 YNNKEL (reference sequence).